The next 12 T cell receptor beta chains were all read from a single sample in a study of blood T cell repertoires in COVID-19 (TCRdb year 2020). Library preparation was by the immunoSEQ multiplex PCR assay. TCRdb carries this immuneACCESS record with in-frame sequences only. Its versions omit some clonotypes, under half of them owing to an unresolved V gene in the studies checked, with the rest unexplained. The sample contains 400,000 to 450,000 clones, 80% to 90% of them found a single time. In total, the top ten clones hold 0.8% to 0.85% of the sample. The sequenced sample consisted of peripheral blood. All receptors derive from a man between 18 and 35 years old with COVID-19, enrolled during active disease.

The V and J genes are TRBV3-1 (or the pseudogene TRBV3-2) and TRBJ2-1; TRBD2 matches 9 bases. Germline V gene sequence: CDR1 LGHDT, CDR2 YNNKEL (reference sequence). The CDR3 consists of 17 residues. J lost 2 bases, V lost 2 bases, and 7 bases had no gene match. CDR3 in DNA: TGTGCCAGCAGCCAACCTTCCGGGACTAGCACCTACAATGAGCAGTTCTTC. Protein: CASSQPSGTSTYNEQFF.

The chain employs TRBV15 and TRBJ2-4; 9 bases are shared with TRBD1. The germline CDR1 and CDR2 sequences are LNHNV and YYDKDF (reference sequence). The J segment lost 0 bases and the V segment lost 0 bases, leaving 9 bases of the junction unmatched. The CDR3 totals 19 residues. CDR3 protein: CATSREPSWDREAKNIQYF. CDR3 bases: TGTGCCACCAGCAGAGAACCCTCTTGGGACAGGGAAGCCAAAAACATTCAGTACTTC. Complete variable domain (other parts from reference TRBV15 and TRBJ2-4): DAMVIQNPRYQVTQFGKPVTLSCSQTLNHNVMYWYQQKSSQAPKLLFHYYDKDFNNEADTPDNFQSRRPNTSFCFLDIRSPGLGDTAMYLCATSREPSWDREAKNIQYFGAGTRLSVL.

V gene TRBV5-1 combines with J gene TRBJ2-7, with TRBD2 matching 8 bases. Germline V gives CDR1 SGHRS, CDR2 YFSETQ. Unmatched junction bases numbered 6, after V lost 5 bases and J lost 5 bases. The CDR3 length is 13 residues. The CDR3 region is CASRPTGGDEQYF. The CDR3 DNA follows: TGCGCCAGCAGACCCACGGGGGGGGACGAGCAGTACTTC.

V is TRBV5-6 and J is TRBJ2-7, with D possibly matching TRBD2 (6 bases). Trimming pared 1 base from V and 4 bases from J, leaving 12 bases between. Germline CDR1 and CDR2: SGHDT and YYEEEE. This CDR3 spans 14 amino acids. The CDR3 spells CASSLMGLGYEQYF. Written as DNA, the CDR3 is TGTGCCAGCAGCTTGATGGGACTGGGGTACGAGCAGTACTTC.

V gene TRBV20-1 combines with J gene TRBJ1-1; D is unclear. From germline, CDR1 is DFQATT and CDR2 SNEGSKA (reference sequence). This CDR3 spans 11 amino acids. The germline V and J ends were trimmed by 6 bases and 3 bases, with 8 bases remaining between them. The CDR3 sequence: CSAPSDTEAFF. As DNA, the CDR3 is TGCAGTGCCCCTTCGGACACTGAAGCTTTCTTT.

The J gene is TRBJ1-4, the V gene TRBV9, with 7 positions matching TRBD1. The CDR3 consists of 14 residues. V was clipped by 6 bases and J by 7 bases; unmatched bases: 9. Germline V CDR1 and CDR2: SGDLS, YYNGEE. CDR3 residues: CASTPDRASEKLFF. CDR3 DNA sequence: TGTGCCAGCACCCCAGACAGGGCAAGTGAAAAACTGTTTTTT. Using reference TRBV9 and TRBJ1-4 for the parts outside the CDR3, the full variable domain is DSGVTQTPKHLITATGQRVTLRCSPRSGDLSVYWYQQSLDQGLQFLIQYYNGEERAKGNILERFSAQQFPDLHSELNLSSLELGDSALYFCASTPDRASEKLFFGSGTQLSVL.

V and J are TRBV24-1 and TRBJ2-7, with 8 bases aligning to TRBD2. The germline V gene has CDR1 KGHDR and CDR2 SFDVKD. Germline trimming cut 2 bases from V and 5 bases from J; bases unmatched to any gene: 7. The CDR3 runs 15 residues. The DNA of the CDR3 is TGTGCCACCAGTGATTCCGCCCGGACTAGCAACGAGCAGTACTTC. Amino acids: CATSDSARTSNEQYF.

The DNA of the CDR3 is TGTGCCAGCAGCCCGGGGACTAGCGGGGAGCAGTTCTTC. Encoded protein: CASSPGTSGEQFF. The chain is built from TRBV7-6 and TRBJ2-1; 12 positions agree with TRBD2. There are 13 residues in the CDR3. Germline-derived CDR1 and CDR2 are SGHVS and FNYEAQ. V lost 5 bases, J lost 10 bases, and 3 bases stayed unmatched.

The gene calls are TRBV28 and TRBJ2-1, with 8 bases aligning to TRBD2. Germline V lookup: CDR1 MDHEN, CDR2 SYDVKM. V was pared by 0 bases and J by 2 bases, with 0 bases of the junction left unmatched. The CDR3 is 15 residues long. The DNA of the CDR3 is TGTGCCAGCAGTTTATGGACTAGCGCCTACAATGAGCAGTTCTTC. This codes for CASSLWTSAYNEQFF.

The genes are TRBV7-9 and TRBJ1-2; D call uncertain. This CDR3 is built from 13 residues. From germline, CDR1 is SEHNR and CDR2 FQNEAQ (reference sequence). Trimming stripped 1 base from V and 7 bases from J, with 10 bases between. The CDR3 here is CASSLDQRSGYTF. CDR3 coding DNA: TGTGCCAGCAGCTTAGACCAGAGGAGTGGCTACACCTTC. The full variable domain, in which reference TRBV7-9 and TRBJ1-2 provide the parts outside the CDR3, is DTGVSQNPRHKITKRGQNVTFRCDPISEHNRLYWYRQTLGQGPEFLTYFQNEAQLEKSRLLSDRFSAERPKGSFSTLEIQRTEQGDSAMYLCASSLDQRSGYTFGSGTRLTVV.

The chain couples TRBV5-1 to TRBJ2-1; D uncertain. CDR1 is SGHRS, CDR2 YFSETQ, per germline. The CDR3 runs 14 residues. Trimming removed 1 base from V and 7 bases from J, with 12 bases in between. The CDR3 coding sequence is TGCGCCAGCAGCTTGTTGAGGCAAGGTAATGAGCAGTTCTTC. Translation gives CASSLLRQGNEQFF.

This clone has just one count. This rearrangement joins TRBV29-1 to TRBJ1-2; possibly TRBD1 for D (6 bases). Deletions cut 5 bases from V and 5 bases from J, with 15 bases between. Germline V gene data show CDR1 as SQVTM and CDR2 as ANQGSEA. The CDR3 extends over 13 amino acids. The DNA of the CDR3 is TGCAGCGTTCGCCAGGGGTCGGGGTATGGCTACACCTTC. It specifies CSVRQGSGYGYTF.